The present entry profiles one T cell receptor (beta chain) with its context. The antigen remains undetermined. This record belongs to a study of blood T cells in healthy people across ages. Germline values: CDR1 MDHEN, CDR2 SYDVKM. V lost 4 bases, J lost 2 bases, and 9 bases stayed unmatched. The CDR3 has 16 residues. Findings of the study overall: TCR beta diversity, measured per million T cells, fell in a roughly linear way with age.

The second PCR ran about 6 to 12 cycles with a sample-barcoded 5' primer and J-beta primers. TCRdb reprocessed the 5' RACE reads via MiXCR and lists one record per CDR3 protein. The sample shows roughly 2 million distinct CDR3 sequences, around half of them seen only once. This clonotype was sampled from a middle-aged woman in good health. The chain recombines TRBV28 with TRBJ2-3; 7 nucleotides match TRBD2. Sequencing was done on a sample of blood. DNA of the CDR3: TGTGCCAGCAGTTACTGGCCAGCGGGGTCCACAGATACGCAGTATTTT. Protein sequence: CASSYWPAGSTDTQYF.